This T cell receptor beta chain stems from a study of radiation and T cells in renal cell carcinoma. The overall study: Nephrectomy followed 15 Gy stereotactic body radiation by 4 weeks. Notes on the study in general: Pretreatment tumor biopsies were lacking, so baseline clonotypes are unknown. From baseline, blood top tumor clonotypes peaked at 2 weeks post-radiation.

TCRdb's copy holds only in-frame clones and misses some; the assay was immunoSEQ multiplex PCR. Among some 76,000 clones, 82% were seen once, and the ten largest hold under 6.5%. This clone appeared a few times. Its antigen is not identified. Time point reported: blood 2 weeks post-SBRT. Treatment here: 15 Gy SBRT to primary tumor, nephrectomy 4 weeks later. After SBRT, blood was collected at 2 and 4 weeks, plus baseline. The input for sequencing was blood, taken from a patient whose treatment included radiotherapy and nephrectomy. The source is a man aged 55 to 70 with renal cell carcinoma.

In nucleotides, the CDR3 is TGCAGTGCTAGAACAAGTACTGAAGCTTTCTTT. Translating it yields CSARTSTEAFF. The V and J genes are TRBV20-1 and TRBJ1-1; no definite D call. This CDR3 contains 11 residues. V lost 2 bases and J lost 5, with 6 bases in between. CDR1 is DFQATT, CDR2 SNEGSKA, per germline (reference sequence).